The clone carrying this T cell receptor (beta chain) was seen a few times. Assay: immunoSEQ multiplex PCR; the TCRdb copy retains only in-frame clones and omits some. In the table there are around 480,000 clones, 88% of which are singletons. This sample stems from a study of blood T cell repertoires in COVID-19. Germline assignment: CDR1 GTSNPN and CDR2 SVGIG (reference sequence). The CDR3 spans 15 residues. The ends lost 0 bases at V and 7 bases at J; junction bases unmatched: 8. This sequence originates from a woman aged 45-65 years with COVID-19, enrolled during active disease. This rearrangement joins TRBV30 to TRBJ1-5; the match to TRBD1 covers 8 bases. What was sequenced was peripheral blood. The CDR3 DNA reads as TGTGCCTGGAGTGTGCCGACAGGGGCGGGGCAGCCCCAGCATTTT. Residues: CAWSVPTGAGQPQHF.